This is a list of T cell receptor beta chains from one sample in a study of blood T cell repertoires in COVID-19. Clones were read by immunoSEQ multiplex PCR, and TCRdb kept only the in-frame ones, dropping some. The repertoire holds 150,000 to 200,000 clones, with 80% as singletons. The sample taken for sequencing was PBMCs or T cells enriched from blood (not recorded which). All receptors come from a man aged 40-49 years who had recovered from COVID-19. Each CDR3 is given with its conserved first and last residue. D genes are given only for firm matches. The listing skips clone size in some rows; elsewhere it reads once, few, many or a size class.

TRBJ2-7 | - | TRBV6-2/TRBV6-3 | - | CASSSSRLSHEQYF | TGTGCCAGCAGTTCATCCAGACTCAGCCACGAGCAGTACTTC
TRBJ2-2 | - | TRBV6-5 | TRBD1 | CASSFFEGAGTGELFF | TGTGCCAGCAGTTTCTTCGAGGGGGCTGGCACCGGGGAGCTGTTTTTT
TRBJ2-7 | - | TRBV5-1 | TRBD1 | CASSSTGGTYEQYF | TGCGCCAGCAGCTCGACAGGGGGGACCTACGAGCAGTACTTC
TRBJ2-2 | once | TRBV9 | - | CASSGGGSNTGELFF | TGTGCCAGCAGCGGTGGAGGGTCGAACACCGGGGAGCTGTTTTTT
TRBJ1-2 | - | TRBV6-5 | - | CASRLSGVLYGYTF | TGTGCCAGCAGGCTATCAGGGGTCCTCTATGGCTACACCTTC
TRBJ1-1 | - | TRBV5-1 | TRBD1 | CASSAWTGGDTEAFF | TGCGCCAGCAGCGCATGGACAGGGGGTGACACTGAAGCTTTCTTT
TRBJ2-3 | - | TRBV4-2 | - | CASSQDYQLSTDTQYF | TGTGCCAGCAGCCAAGATTACCAGTTAAGCACAGATACGCAGTATTTT
TRBJ2-2 | - | TRBV9 | TRBD2 | CASSVVVGGSTGELFF | TGTGCCAGCAGCGTAGTCGTGGGGGGGAGCACCGGGGAGCTGTTTTTT
TRBJ1-1 | - | TRBV30 | - | CAWSVTRGGNTEAFF | TGTGCCTGGAGTGTGACCCGCGGGGGGAACACTGAAGCTTTCTTT
TRBJ1-3 | - | TRBV6-5 | - | CASSKTDSGNTIYF | TGTGCCAGCAGTAAAACAGACTCTGGAAACACCATATATTTT
TRBJ1-1 | few | TRBV7-9 | - | CASSFQGLSAEAFF | TGTGCCAGCAGCTTTCAGGGGTTAAGCGCTGAAGCTTTCTTT
TRBJ2-1 | - | TRBV19 | - | CASISGGTYNEQFF | TGTGCCAGTATCTCGGGGGGCACCTACAATGAGCAGTTCTTC
TRBJ1-5 | - | TRBV27 | - | CASGSQGRQPQHF | TGTGCCAGCGGTTCCCAGGGGCGTCAGCCCCAGCATTTT
TRBJ2-7 | - | TRBV5-1 | TRBD1 | CASSRSTGPAYEQYF | TGCGCCAGCAGCCGTTCGACAGGGCCAGCCTACGAGCAGTACTTC
TRBJ2-5 | - | TRBV10-2 | TRBD1 | CASRQGEETQYF | TGCGCCAGCAGACAGGGGGAAGAGACCCAGTACTTC
TRBJ1-2 | - | TRBV6-5 | TRBD1 | CASSLTGNYGYTF | TGTGCCAGCAGCTTGACAGGGAACTATGGCTACACCTTC
TRBJ2-1 | once | TRBV5-4 | TRBD1 | CASSLPQGAYNEQFF | TGTGCCAGCAGCTTGCCTCAGGGGGCCTACAATGAGCAGTTCTTC
TRBJ2-5 | - | TRBV5-6 | - | CASSLVGQGPLAAQYF | TGTGCCAGCAGCTTGGTTGGTCAGGGGCCCTTGGCTGCCCAGTACTTC
TRBJ1-2 | - | TRBV3-1/TRBV3-2 | - | CASSPYLGRGTDRGYTF | TGTGCCAGCAGCCCCTACCTGGGCAGGGGAACGGATCGTGGCTACACCTTC
TRBJ1-5 | - | TRBV19 | TRBD1 | CASRSDRGIWQPQHF | TGTGCCAGTAGATCGGACAGGGGTATTTGGCAGCCCCAGCATTTT
TRBJ1-1 | few | TRBV5-8 | TRBD1 | CASSPGQGTGGAFF | TGTGCCAGCAGCCCGGGACAGGGGACCGGGGGAGCTTTCTTT
TRBJ1-4 | - | TRBV11-3 | - | CASSLTEAVLFF | TGTGCCAGCAGCTTGACGGAAGCGGTACTGTTTTTT
TRBJ2-4 | - | TRBV7-8 | TRBD2 | CASSLAPSGGAKAKNIQYF | TGTGCCAGCAGCTTAGCGCCTAGCGGGGGGGCCAAAGCCAAAAACATTCAGTACTTC
TRBJ2-2 | few | TRBV4-2 | - | CASGAVTGELFF | TGTGCCAGCGGGGCGGTCACCGGGGAGCTGTTTTTT
TRBJ1-4 | many | TRBV4-2 | TRBD1 | CASSRLSGQGEKLFF | TGTGCCAGCAGCCGACTTTCGGGACAGGGAGAAAAACTGTTTTTT
TRBJ2-2 | - | TRBV27 | TRBD1 | CASRGQGPARELFF | TGTGCCAGCAGGGGACAGGGGCCGGCGCGAGAGCTGTTTTTT
TRBJ1-1 | - | TRBV19 | - | CASSISGRGNTEAFF | TGTGCCAGTAGTATAAGTGGGAGGGGGAACACTGAAGCTTTCTTT
TRBJ2-5 | few | TRBV7-2 | - | CASSAKGDIRRETQYF | TGTGCCAGCAGCGCCAAAGGGGACATTCGACGAGAGACCCAGTACTTC
TRBJ2-3 | few | TRBV24-1 | TRBD1 | CATSGRTGSDTQYF | TGTGCCACCAGTGGCCGGACAGGGTCCGATACGCAGTATTTT
TRBJ1-6 | - | TRBV6-9 | TRBD1 | CASSYRRQGSFPYNSPLHF | TGTGCCAGCAGTTATCGTAGACAGGGGAGTTTCCCCTATAATTCACCCCTCCACTTT
TRBJ1-5 | - | TRBV30 | - | CAWGRSYSNQPQHF | TGTGCCTGGGGCCGTTCTTATAGCAATCAGCCCCAGCATTTT
TRBJ2-5 | - | TRBV11-2 | - | CASSLYGGQETQYF | TGTGCCAGCAGCTTATATGGCGGCCAAGAGACCCAGTACTTC
TRBJ2-4 | few | TRBV5-4 | - | CASSSETKGLNIQYF | TGTGCCAGCAGCTCGGAGACGAAGGGGTTGAACATTCAGTACTTC
TRBJ2-1 | - | TRBV5-1 | TRBD2 | CASSGRADYNEQFF | TGCGCCAGCAGCGGGAGGGCAGACTACAATGAGCAGTTCTTC
TRBJ2-6 | - | TRBV10-2 | - | CASSETGSGANVLTF | TGCGCCAGCAGTGAGACCGGCTCTGGGGCCAACGTCCTGACTTTC
TRBJ2-3 | once | TRBV18 | TRBD2 | CASSPRQRGGPTDTQYF | TGTGCCAGCTCACCAAGGCAGCGGGGGGGTCCCACAGATACGCAGTATTTT
TRBJ1-1 | - | TRBV7-3 | TRBD1 | CASSPRADRVEAFF | TGTGCCAGCAGCCCAAGGGCGGACAGGGTGGAAGCTTTCTTT
TRBJ2-5 | - | TRBV2 | - | CASQGGETQYF | TGTGCCAGCCAGGGAGGAGAGACCCAGTACTTC
TRBJ1-4 | - | TRBV5-5 | - | CASSLELVDWGGKLFF | TGTGCCAGCAGCTTGGAATTAGTAGATTGGGGGGGAAAACTGTTTTTT
TRBJ2-7 | - | TRBV27 | TRBD1 | CASSPSIFGQGANYEQYF | TGTGCCAGCAGTCCATCCATCTTCGGACAGGGGGCGAACTACGAGCAGTACTTC
TRBJ1-5 | - | TRBV30 | - | CAWNDKGGGNQPQHF | TGTGCCTGGAACGACAAAGGGGGTGGCAATCAGCCCCAGCATTTT